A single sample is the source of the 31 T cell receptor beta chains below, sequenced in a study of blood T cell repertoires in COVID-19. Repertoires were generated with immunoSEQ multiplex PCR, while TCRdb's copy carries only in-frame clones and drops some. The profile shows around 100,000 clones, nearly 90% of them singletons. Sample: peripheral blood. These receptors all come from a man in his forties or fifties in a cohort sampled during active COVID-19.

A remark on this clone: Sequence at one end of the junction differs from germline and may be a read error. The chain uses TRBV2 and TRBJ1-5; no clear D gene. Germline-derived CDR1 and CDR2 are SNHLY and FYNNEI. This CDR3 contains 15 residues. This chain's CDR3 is CASSKARGSNQPQHF. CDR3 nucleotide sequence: TGTGCCAGCAGTAAAGCACGAGGGAGCAATCAGCCCCAGCATTTT.

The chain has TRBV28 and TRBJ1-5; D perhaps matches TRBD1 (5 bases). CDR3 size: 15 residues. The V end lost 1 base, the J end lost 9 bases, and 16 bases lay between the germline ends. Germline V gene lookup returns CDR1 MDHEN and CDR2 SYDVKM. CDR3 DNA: TGTGCCAGCAGTTTATTAGTCCACGGCGGGGGGCCCCAGCATTTT. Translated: CASSLLVHGGGPQHF.

The chain's CDR3 is CASSREGLPYGYTF. The CDR3 coding sequence is TGTGCCAGCAGTCGGGAAGGCCTTCCCTATGGCTACACCTTC. The genes are TRBV9 and TRBJ1-2; D unresolved. CDR3 size: 14 residues. Between the trimmed V and J ends, which lost 5 bases and 4 bases, there was a span of 15 bases. CDR1 is SGDLS, CDR2 YYNGEE, per germline.

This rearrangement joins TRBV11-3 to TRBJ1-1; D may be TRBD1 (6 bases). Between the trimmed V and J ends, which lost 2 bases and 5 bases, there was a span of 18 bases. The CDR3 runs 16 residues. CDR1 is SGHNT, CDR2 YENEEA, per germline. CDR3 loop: CASSLPYARGTTEAFF. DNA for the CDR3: TGTGCCAGCAGCTTACCTTACGCAAGGGGGACGACTGAAGCTTTCTTT.

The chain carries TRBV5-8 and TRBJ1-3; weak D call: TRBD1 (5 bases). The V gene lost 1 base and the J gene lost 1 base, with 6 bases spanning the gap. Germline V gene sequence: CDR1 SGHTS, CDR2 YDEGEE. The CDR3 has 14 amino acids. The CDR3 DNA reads TGTGCCAGCAGCTTGACAGGTTCTGGAAACACCATATATTTT. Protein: CASSLTGSGNTIYF.

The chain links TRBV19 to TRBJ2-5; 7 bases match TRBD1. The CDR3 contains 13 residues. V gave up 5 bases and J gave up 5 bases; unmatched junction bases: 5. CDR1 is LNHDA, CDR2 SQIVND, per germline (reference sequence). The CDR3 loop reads CASSSHRGETQYF. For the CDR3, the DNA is TGTGCCAGTAGTTCTCACAGGGGTGAGACCCAGTACTTC.

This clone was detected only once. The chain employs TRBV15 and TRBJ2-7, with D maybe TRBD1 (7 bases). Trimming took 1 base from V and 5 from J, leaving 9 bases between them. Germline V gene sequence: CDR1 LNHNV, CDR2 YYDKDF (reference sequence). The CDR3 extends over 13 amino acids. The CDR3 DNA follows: TGTGCCACCAGCAGAGGCAGGGGGGACGAGCAGTACTTC. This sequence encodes CATSRGRGDEQYF.

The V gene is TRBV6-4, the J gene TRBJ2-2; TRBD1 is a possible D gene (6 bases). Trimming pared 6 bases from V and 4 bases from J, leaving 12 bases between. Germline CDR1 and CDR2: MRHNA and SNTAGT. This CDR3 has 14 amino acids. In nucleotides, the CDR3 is TGTGCCAGCAGGAGGGAAGGGGGCACCGGGGAGCTGTTTTTT. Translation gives CASRREGGTGELFF.

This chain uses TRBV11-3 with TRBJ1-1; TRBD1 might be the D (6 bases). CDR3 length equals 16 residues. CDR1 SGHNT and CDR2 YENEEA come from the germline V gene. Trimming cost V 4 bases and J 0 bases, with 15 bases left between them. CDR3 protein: CASSWGSGGLNTEAFF. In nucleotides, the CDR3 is TGTGCCAGCAGCTGGGGGTCGGGGGGGCTGAACACTGAAGCTTTCTTT.

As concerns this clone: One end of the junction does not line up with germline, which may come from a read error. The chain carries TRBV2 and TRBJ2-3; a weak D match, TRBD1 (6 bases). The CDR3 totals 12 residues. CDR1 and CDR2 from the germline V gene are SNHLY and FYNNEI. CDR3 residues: CASSESTGPMDF. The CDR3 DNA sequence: TGTGCCAGCAGTGAGTCGACAGGCCCGATGGATTTT.

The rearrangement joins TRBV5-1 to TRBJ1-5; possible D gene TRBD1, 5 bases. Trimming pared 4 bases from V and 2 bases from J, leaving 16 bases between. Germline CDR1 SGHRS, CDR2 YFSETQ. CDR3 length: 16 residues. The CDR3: CASSPGGGWGNQPQHF. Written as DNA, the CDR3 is TGCGCCAGCAGCCCCGGGGGGGGTTGGGGCAATCAGCCCCAGCATTTT.

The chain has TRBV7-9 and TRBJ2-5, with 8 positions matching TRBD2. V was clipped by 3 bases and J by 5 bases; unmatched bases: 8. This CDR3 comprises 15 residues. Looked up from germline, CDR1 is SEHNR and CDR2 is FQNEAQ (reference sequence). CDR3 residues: CASSFGGTRRETQYF. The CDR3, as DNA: TGTGCCAGCAGCTTCGGCGGGACTAGACGGGAGACCCAGTACTTC.

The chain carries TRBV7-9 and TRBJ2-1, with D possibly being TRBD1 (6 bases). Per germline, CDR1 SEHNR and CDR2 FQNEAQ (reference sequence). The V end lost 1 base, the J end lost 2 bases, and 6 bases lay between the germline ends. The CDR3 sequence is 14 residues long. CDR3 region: CASSLGQAYNEQFF. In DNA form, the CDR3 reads TGTGCCAGCAGCTTAGGACAGGCCTACAATGAGCAGTTCTTC.

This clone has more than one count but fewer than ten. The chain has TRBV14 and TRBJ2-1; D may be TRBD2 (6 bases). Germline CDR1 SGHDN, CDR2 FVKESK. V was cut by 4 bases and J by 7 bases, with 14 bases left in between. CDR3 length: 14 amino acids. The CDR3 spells CASSPLAGGNEQFF. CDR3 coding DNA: TGTGCCAGCAGCCCCCTTGCCGGGGGTAATGAGCAGTTCTTC.

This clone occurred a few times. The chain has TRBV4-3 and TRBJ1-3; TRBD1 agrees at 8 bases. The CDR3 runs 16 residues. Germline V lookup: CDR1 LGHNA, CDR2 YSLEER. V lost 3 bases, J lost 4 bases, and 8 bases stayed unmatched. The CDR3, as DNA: TGCGCCAGCAGCCAGGGAACCTGGACAGGGGGAAACACCATATATTTT. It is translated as CASSQGTWTGGNTIYF.

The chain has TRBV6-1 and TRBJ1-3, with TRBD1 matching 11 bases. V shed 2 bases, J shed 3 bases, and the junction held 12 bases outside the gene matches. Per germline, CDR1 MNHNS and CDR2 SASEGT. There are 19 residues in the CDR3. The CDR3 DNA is TGTGCCAGCAGTGAATGGGGGACAGGGGGGATCGGGAGTGGAAACACCATATATTTT. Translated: CASSEWGTGGIGSGNTIYF.

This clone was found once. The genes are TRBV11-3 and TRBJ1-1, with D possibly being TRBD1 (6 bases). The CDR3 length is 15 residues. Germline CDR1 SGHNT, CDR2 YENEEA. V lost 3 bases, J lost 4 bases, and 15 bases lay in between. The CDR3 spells CASSFWGGRGTEAFF. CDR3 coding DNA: TGTGCCAGCAGCTTTTGGGGGGGCCGGGGCACTGAAGCTTTCTTT.

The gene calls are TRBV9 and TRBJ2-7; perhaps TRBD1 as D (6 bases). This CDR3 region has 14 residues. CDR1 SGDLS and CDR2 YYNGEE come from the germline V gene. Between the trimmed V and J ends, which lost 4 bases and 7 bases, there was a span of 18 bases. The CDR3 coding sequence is TGTGCCAGCAGCTCGCTCGGGGACACAGGGGAGCAGTACTTC. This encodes CASSSLGDTGEQYF.

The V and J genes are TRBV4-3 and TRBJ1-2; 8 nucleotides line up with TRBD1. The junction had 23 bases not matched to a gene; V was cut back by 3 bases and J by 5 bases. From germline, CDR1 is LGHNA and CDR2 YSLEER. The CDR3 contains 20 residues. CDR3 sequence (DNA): TGCGCCAGCAGCCAGACTCTAGGGACAGGAAGTGCTCTGAACTCTTATGGCTACACCTTC. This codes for CASSQTLGTGSALNSYGYTF.

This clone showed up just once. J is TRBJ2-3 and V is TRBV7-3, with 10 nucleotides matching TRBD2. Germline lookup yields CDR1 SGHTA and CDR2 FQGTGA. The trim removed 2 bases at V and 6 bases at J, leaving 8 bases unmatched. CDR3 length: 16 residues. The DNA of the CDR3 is TGTGCCAGCAGCTTACTAGCGGGGGCCCCCGCGGATACGCAGTATTTT. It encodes CASSLLAGAPADTQYF.

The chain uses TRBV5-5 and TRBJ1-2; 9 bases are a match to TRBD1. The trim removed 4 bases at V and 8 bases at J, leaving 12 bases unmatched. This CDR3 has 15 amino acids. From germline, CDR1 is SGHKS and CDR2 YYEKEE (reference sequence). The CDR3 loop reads CASSPGGTGSRGYTF. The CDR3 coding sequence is TGTGCCAGCAGCCCGGGGGGGACAGGGAGTAGGGGCTACACCTTC.

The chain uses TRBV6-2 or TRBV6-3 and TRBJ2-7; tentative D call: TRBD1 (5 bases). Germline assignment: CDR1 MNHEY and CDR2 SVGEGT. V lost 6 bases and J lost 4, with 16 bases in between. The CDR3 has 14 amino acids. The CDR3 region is CASSLRPRDYEQYF. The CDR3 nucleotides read TGTGCCAGCAGCTTACGCCCCAGGGATTACGAGCAGTACTTC.

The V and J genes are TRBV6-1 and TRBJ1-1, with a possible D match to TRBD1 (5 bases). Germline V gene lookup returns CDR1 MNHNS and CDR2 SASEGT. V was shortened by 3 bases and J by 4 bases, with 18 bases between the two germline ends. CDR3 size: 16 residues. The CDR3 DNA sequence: TGTGCCAGCAGTGATCGATTTGGGGGGTTGATCACTGAAGCTTTCTTT. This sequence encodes CASSDRFGGLITEAFF.

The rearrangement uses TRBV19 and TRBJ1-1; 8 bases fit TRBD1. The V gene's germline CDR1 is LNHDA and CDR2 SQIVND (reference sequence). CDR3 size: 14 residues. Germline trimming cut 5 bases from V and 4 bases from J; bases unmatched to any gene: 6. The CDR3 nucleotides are TGTGCCAGTAGTTTCAGGGGGCCGGGCACTGAAGCTTTCTTT. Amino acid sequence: CASSFRGPGTEAFF.

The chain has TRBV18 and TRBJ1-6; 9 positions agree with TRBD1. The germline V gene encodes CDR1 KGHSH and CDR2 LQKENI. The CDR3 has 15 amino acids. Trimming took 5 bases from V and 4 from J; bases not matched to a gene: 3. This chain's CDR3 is CASSSGQGYNSPLHF. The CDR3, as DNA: TGTGCCAGCTCATCGGGACAGGGATATAATTCACCCCTCCACTTT.

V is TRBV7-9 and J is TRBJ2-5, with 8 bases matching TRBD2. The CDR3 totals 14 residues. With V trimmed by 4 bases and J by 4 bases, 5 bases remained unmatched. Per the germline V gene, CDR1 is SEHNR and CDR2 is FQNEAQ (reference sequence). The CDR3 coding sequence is TGTGCCAGCAGCTCCGGGACTAGAGGAGAGACCCAGTACTTC. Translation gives CASSSGTRGETQYF.

CDR3 in amino acids: CASSLTGTVNTEAFF. The CDR3 nucleotides are TGTGCCAGCAGTCTTACCGGGACAGTGAACACTGAAGCTTTCTTT. The chain combines TRBV6-5 with TRBJ1-1; 7 bases fit TRBD1. The length of the CDR3 is 15 residues. The trim removed 5 bases at V and 0 bases at J, leaving 6 bases unmatched. The germline V gene encodes CDR1 MNHEY and CDR2 SVGAGI.

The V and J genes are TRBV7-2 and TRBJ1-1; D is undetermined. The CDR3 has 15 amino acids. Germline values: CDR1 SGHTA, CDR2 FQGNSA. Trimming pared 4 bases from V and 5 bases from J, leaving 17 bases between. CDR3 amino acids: CASSSMALPGTEAFF. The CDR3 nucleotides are TGTGCCAGCAGCTCCATGGCTCTACCGGGGACTGAAGCTTTCTTT.

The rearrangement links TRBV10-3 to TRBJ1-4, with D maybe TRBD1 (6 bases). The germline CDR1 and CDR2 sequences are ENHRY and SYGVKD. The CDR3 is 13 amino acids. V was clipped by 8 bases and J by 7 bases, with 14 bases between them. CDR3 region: CAIGGAVGEKLFF. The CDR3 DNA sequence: TGTGCCATCGGGGGGGCAGTTGGTGAAAAACTGTTTTTT.

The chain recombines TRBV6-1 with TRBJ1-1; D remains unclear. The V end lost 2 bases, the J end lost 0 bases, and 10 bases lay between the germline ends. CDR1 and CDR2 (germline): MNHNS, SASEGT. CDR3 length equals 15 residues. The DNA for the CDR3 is TGTGCCAGCAGTGAACTAGTTTATCTGAACACTGAAGCTTTCTTT. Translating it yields CASSELVYLNTEAFF.

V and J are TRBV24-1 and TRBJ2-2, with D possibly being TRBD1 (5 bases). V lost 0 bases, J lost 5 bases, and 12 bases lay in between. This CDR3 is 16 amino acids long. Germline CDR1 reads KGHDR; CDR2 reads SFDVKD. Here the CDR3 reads CATSDLRPGSTGELFF. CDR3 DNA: TGTGCCACCAGTGATTTGCGTCCAGGGTCGACCGGGGAGCTGTTTTTT.